The clone carrying this TCR beta chain was counted at least ten times. The sample is drawn from a study of early T cells in non-severe SARS-CoV-2 infection. From the 5' RACE reads, TCRdb called clonotypes with MiXCR, one entry per CDR3 protein. The top ten clones hold under 9% of a sample with tens of thousands of distinct CDR3 sequences, less than 20% of them seen once. Trimming pared 1 base from V and 3 bases from J, leaving 5 bases between. Germline V gives CDR1 SGDLS, CDR2 YYNGEE. The CDR3 is 14 residues long. The TCR originated in an adult who was a healthcare worker with PCR-confirmed SARS-CoV-2 infection or an uninfected control (not recorded which). This chain links TRBV9 with TRBJ1-6; no reliable D call. Source: whole blood, taken at baseline. The CDR3 spells CASSVSGYNSPLHF. CDR3 DNA sequence: TGTGCCAGCAGCGTAAGCGGCTATAATTCACCCCTCCACTTT.